This is a list of T cell receptor beta chains from one sample in a study of PD-1 blockade in classical Hodgkin lymphoma. The protocol was immunoSEQ multiplex PCR, while the TCRdb copy is restricted to in-frame clones and leaves out a portion. The data hold about 28,000 clones, with around 85% observed a single time. The sample was CD4+ T cells from blood, taken before the fourth cycle of nivolumab. All receptors come from a human donor with classical Hodgkin lymphoma. Each CDR3 is given with its conserved first and last residue. A D gene is named only where the DNA matches it firmly. Clone size is stated in some rows and not others, as once, few, many or a class when expanded.

TRBV28	TRBD2	-	TRBJ2-7	TGTGCCAGCAGTTCGGGACTAGCCCTACCCTACGAGCAGTACTTC	CASSSGLALPYEQYF
TRBV7-2	TRBD2	-	TRBJ2-7	TGTGCCAGCAGTTCCAGCGGGAGGGCGGGGTTCTACGAGCAGTACTTC	CASSSSGRAGFYEQYF
TRBV9	-	-	TRBJ2-4	TGTGCCAGCAGCGTAGGGTGGACACCGAACATTCAGTACTTC	CASSVGWTPNIQYF
TRBV29-1	TRBD1	-	TRBJ1-2	TGCAGCGTAGAAAATCCCGGACAGGGGAGCTATGGCTACACCTTC	CSVENPGQGSYGYTF
TRBV7-3	-	-	TRBJ2-3	TGTGCCAGCAGCTTAAGGCCTACAGGGACAGATACGCAGTATTTT	CASSLRPTGTDTQYF
TRBV7-2	TRBD2	-	TRBJ2-7	TGTGCCAGCAGCTTATATAGCGGGGGGGATTACGAGCAGTACTTC	CASSLYSGGDYEQYF
TRBV14	-	-	TRBJ2-1	TGTGCCAGCAGCCTAATCGGGAGCTCCTACAATGAGCAGTTCTTC	CASSLIGSSYNEQFF
TRBV18	-	-	TRBJ1-4	TGTGCCAGCTCACCCGCCGAAAAACTGTTTTTT	CASSPAEKLFF
TRBV18	TRBD1	-	TRBJ2-2	TGTGCCAGCTCACCACCGTGGACAGGGGGGACCGGGGAGCTGTTTTTT	CASSPPWTGGTGELFF
TRBV4-2	-	-	TRBJ2-2	TGTGCCAGCAGCCAAGAAAACTCCAGGGTTCGTCCCGGGGAGCTGTTTTTT	CASSQENSRVRPGELFF
TRBV15	TRBD2	-	TRBJ2-1	TGTGCCACCAGCAGATCCGCCAGCGGGGACTACAATGAGCAGTTCTTC	CATSRSASGDYNEQFF
TRBV7-9	-	-	TRBJ2-3	TGTGCCAGCAGCTTAAGGGGATTCTATGGCACAGATACGCAGTATTTT	CASSLRGFYGTDTQYF
TRBV25-1	-	-	TRBJ2-7	TGTGCCAGCAGTGACGCGCCCTACGAGCAGTACTTC	CASSDAPYEQYF
TRBV5-1	-	-	TRBJ2-2	TGCGCCAGCAGCAGAACCTCCGGGGAGCTGTTTTTT	CASSRTSGELFF
TRBV28	-	-	TRBJ2-1	TGTGCCAGCACAGGGTCGATTGAGCAGTTCTTC	CASTGSIEQFF
TRBV30	-	-	TRBJ1-5	TGTGCCTGGAGTGTCACTACTCTCAATCAGCCCCAGCATTTT	CAWSVTTLNQPQHF
TRBV6-1	-	-	TRBJ1-5	TGTGCCAGCAGTGAACGTGAGCAGCCCCAGCATTTT	CASSEREQPQHF
TRBV19	-	-	TRBJ2-7	TGTGCCAGTAGTATGATTTCGACCTCCTACGAGCAGTACTTC	CASSMISTSYEQYF
TRBV2	-	few	TRBJ2-5	TGTGCCAGCAGTGCTTTCTGGGGCGAGGAGACCCAGTACTTC	CASSAFWGEETQYF
TRBV27	-	few	TRBJ1-2	TGTGCCAGCAGTTTATCGAGGGGGGTTGGCTACACCTTC	CASSLSRGVGYTF
TRBV6-1	TRBD1	-	TRBJ2-2	TGTGCCACTGGCGGACAGGGTGTCGGGGAGCTGTTTTTT	CATGGQGVGELFF
TRBV6-6	-	-	TRBJ2-3	TGTGCCAGCAGTTACTTAGCCACTCACCTACCAGATACGCAGTATTTT	CASSYLATHLPDTQYF
TRBV29-1	-	-	TRBJ2-7	TGCAGCGTGAGGGGGGGAGCGCTACCCTACGAGCAGTACTTC	CSVRGGALPYEQYF
TRBV6-4	-	-	TRBJ1-5	TGTGCCAGCAGGGAACAGGTCAGCAATCAGCCCCAGCATTTT	CASREQVSNQPQHF
TRBV28	-	-	TRBJ1-5	TGTGCCAGCAGTTCACCGCCCGGAACATATAGCAATCAGCCCCAGCATTTT	CASSSPPGTYSNQPQHF
TRBV10-2	TRBD2	-	TRBJ2-7	TGCGCCAGCAGTGGAGTAGCGGGAGCTGGCTCCTACGAGCAGTACTTC	CASSGVAGAGSYEQYF
TRBV5-4	-	-	TRBJ2-7	TGTGCCAGCAGCCAACAGGGATCCTCGTGGGAGCAGTACTTC	CASSQQGSSWEQYF
TRBV18	TRBD1	-	TRBJ1-4	TGTGCCAGCTCCCCTAGGACAGGTGGAAATGAAAAACTGTTTTTT	CASSPRTGGNEKLFF
TRBV7-7	TRBD2	-	TRBJ2-3	TGTGCCAGCGCCCCCGGACTAGCGTCTAGCACAGATACGCAGTATTTT	CASAPGLASSTDTQYF
TRBV30	TRBD1	-	TRBJ1-1	TGTGCCTGGAGTGTAAAGGGGGCACGGACCGCTTTCTTT	CAWSVKGARTAFF
TRBV7-9	TRBD1	-	TRBJ1-6	TGTGCCAGCAGCTTAGGGCGGACAGGGGGCAGCTCCTATAATTCACCCCTCCACTTT	CASSLGRTGGSSYNSPLHF
TRBV7-6	TRBD1	once	TRBJ1-5	TGTGCCAGCAGCCTCAGGGCAGGACAGGGAGGCAATCAGCCCCAGCATTTT	CASSLRAGQGGNQPQHF
TRBV7-3	-	few	TRBJ2-6	TGTGCCAGCAGCCCGCTAGGTGCTGGGGCCAACGTCCTGACTTTC	CASSPLGAGANVLTF
TRBV6-5	-	-	TRBJ1-3	TGTGCCAGCAGTTACTCGAGAGGGGCAGGTGGAAACACCATATATTTT	CASSYSRGAGGNTIYF
TRBV4-3	-	-	TRBJ2-7	TGCGCCAGCAGCCCCCGACAGTCCTACGAGCAGTACTTC	CASSPRQSYEQYF
TRBV4-1	-	-	TRBJ1-6	TGCGCCAGCAGCCAAGATGGCGGACATCCGAGGGGTTCACCCCTCCACTTT	CASSQDGGHPRGSPLHF
TRBV2	-	-	TRBJ1-5	TGTGCCAGCACCGCCGAGGTCAGGTTCAATCAGCCCCAGCATTTT	CASTAEVRFNQPQHF
TRBV11-3	TRBD1	-	TRBJ2-5	TGTGCCAGCAGCTTGGGACAGGGAGGAGGGGAGACCCAGTACTTC	CASSLGQGGGETQYF
TRBV7-2	-	-	TRBJ2-3	TGTGCCAGCAGCTTAGATAAGGCCACAGATACGCAGTATTTT	CASSLDKATDTQYF
TRBV7-9	-	-	TRBJ1-4	TGTGCCAGCAGCCCTGGGAGGGGGTATGAAAAACTGTTTTTT	CASSPGRGYEKLFF
TRBV30	-	-	TRBJ2-1	TGTGCCTGGAGTGGTGATAATGAGCAGTTCTTC	CAWSGDNEQFF
TRBV5-1	-	-	TRBJ2-6	TGCGCCAGCAGCCCGGACGGGATGACTGGGGCCAACGTCCTGACTTTC	CASSPDGMTGANVLTF
TRBV19	-	-	TRBJ2-7	TGTGCCAGTAGTATGGCACCGAGATGGTCTACGGTCCACGAGCAGTACTTC	CASSMAPRWSTVHEQYF
TRBV10-3	-	-	TRBJ1-2	TGTGCCATCAGTGAGTCCCAGGCGGACTATGGCTACACCTTC	CAISESQADYGYTF